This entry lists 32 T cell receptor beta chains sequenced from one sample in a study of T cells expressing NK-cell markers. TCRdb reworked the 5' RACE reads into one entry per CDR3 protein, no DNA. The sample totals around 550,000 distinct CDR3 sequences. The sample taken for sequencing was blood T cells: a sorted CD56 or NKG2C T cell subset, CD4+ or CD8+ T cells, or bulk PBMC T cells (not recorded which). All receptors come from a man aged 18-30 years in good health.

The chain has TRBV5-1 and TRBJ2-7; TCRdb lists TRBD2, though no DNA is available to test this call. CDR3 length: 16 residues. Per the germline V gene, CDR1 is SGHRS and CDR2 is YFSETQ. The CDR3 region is CASSLAVSSGTYEQYF.

The CDR3 loop is CASSRGLLSYNEQFF. V is TRBV14 and J is TRBJ2-1. Germline V gene lookup returns CDR1 SGHDN and CDR2 FVKESK. The CDR3 has 15 amino acids.

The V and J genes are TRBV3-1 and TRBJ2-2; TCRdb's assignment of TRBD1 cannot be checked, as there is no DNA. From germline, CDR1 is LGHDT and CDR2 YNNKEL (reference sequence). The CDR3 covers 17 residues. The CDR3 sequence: CASSTELGRGNTGELFF.

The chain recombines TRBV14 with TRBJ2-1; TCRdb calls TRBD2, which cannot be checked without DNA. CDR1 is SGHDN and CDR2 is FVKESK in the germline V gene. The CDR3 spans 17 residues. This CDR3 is CASSQLGTSGSHNEQFF.

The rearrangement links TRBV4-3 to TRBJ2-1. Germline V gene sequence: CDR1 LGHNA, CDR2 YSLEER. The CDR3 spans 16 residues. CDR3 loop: CASSQEVDLRLCEQFF.

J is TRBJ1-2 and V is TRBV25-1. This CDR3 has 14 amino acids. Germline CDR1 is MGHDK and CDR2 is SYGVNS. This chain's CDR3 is CASSVTGAQGGYTF.

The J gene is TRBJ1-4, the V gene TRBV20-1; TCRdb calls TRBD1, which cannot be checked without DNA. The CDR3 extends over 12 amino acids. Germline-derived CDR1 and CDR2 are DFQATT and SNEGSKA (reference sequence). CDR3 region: CSASKGGDPNFF.

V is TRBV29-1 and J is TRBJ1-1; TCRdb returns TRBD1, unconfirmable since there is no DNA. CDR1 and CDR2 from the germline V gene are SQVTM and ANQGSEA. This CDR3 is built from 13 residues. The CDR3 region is CSGTGGTNTEAFF.

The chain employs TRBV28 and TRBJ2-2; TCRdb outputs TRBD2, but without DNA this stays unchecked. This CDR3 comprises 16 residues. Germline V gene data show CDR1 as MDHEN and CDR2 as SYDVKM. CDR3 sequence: CASSFSPSGYTGELFF. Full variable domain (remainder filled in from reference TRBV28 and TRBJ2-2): DVKVTQSSRYLVKRTGEKVFLECVQDMDHENMFWYRQDPGLGLRLIYFSYDVKMKEKGDIPEGYSVSREKKERFSLILESASTNQTSMYLCASSFSPSGYTGELFFGEGSRLTVL.

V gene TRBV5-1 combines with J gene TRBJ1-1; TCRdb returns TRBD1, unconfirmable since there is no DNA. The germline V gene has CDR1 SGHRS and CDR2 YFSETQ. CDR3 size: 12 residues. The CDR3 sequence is CASSLPALEAFF. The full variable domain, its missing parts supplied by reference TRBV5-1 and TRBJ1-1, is KAGVTQTPRYLIKTRGQQVTLSCSPISGHRSVSWYQQTPGQGLQFLFEYFSETQRNKGNFPGRFSGRQFSNSRSEMNVSTLELGDSALYLCASSLPALEAFFGQGTRLTVV.

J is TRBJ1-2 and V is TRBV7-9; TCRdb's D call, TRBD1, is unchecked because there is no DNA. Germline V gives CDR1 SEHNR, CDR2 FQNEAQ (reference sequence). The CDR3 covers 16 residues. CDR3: CASSLTGASSFYGYTF. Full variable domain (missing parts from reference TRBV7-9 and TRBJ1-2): DTGVSQNPRHKITKRGQNVTFRCDPISEHNRLYWYRQTLGQGPEFLTYFQNEAQLEKSRLLSDRFSAERPKGSFSTLEIQRTEQGDSAMYLCASSLTGASSFYGYTFGSGTRLTVV.

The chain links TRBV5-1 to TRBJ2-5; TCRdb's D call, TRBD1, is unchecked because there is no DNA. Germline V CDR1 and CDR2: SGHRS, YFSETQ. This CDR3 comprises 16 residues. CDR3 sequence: CASSLHARRGRETQYF.

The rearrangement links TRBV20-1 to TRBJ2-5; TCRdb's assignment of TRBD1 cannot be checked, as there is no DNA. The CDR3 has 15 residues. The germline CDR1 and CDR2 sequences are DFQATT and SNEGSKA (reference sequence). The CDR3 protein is CSARDLAVGRETQYF.

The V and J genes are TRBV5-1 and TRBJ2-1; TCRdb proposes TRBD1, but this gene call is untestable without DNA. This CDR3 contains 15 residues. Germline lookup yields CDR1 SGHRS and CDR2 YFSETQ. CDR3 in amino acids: CASSLVGVAYNEQFF.

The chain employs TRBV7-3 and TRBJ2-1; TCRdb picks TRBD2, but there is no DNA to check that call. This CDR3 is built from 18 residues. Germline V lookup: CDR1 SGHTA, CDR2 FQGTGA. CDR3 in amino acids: CASSLVPGLAGGYNEQFF.

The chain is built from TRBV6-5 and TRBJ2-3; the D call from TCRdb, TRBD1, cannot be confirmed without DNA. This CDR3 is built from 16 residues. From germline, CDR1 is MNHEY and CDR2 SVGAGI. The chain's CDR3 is CASSYSNLGRADTQYF.

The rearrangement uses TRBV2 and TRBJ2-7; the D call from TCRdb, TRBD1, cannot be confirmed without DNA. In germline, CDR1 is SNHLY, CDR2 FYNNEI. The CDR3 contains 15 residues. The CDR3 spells CASSVWRLEAYEQYF. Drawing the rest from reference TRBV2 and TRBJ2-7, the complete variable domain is EPEVTQTPSHQVTQMGQEVILRCVPISNHLYFYWYRQILGQKVEFLVSFYNNEISEKSEIFDDQFSVERPDGSNFTLKIRSTKLEDSAMYFCASSVWRLEAYEQYFGPGTRLTVT.

The chain's CDR3 is CASSSRPLGLAGSGQYF. The rearrangement joins TRBV6-5 to TRBJ2-7; as DNA is missing, the TRBD2 call by TCRdb cannot be tested. The CDR3 is made up of 17 amino acids. The germline gives CDR1 MNHEY, CDR2 SVGAGI.

This CDR3 reads CASSQPGLADNEQFF. This chain links TRBV3-1 with TRBJ2-1; TCRdb reports TRBD2, a call that lacks DNA to check it against. Germline V gene data show CDR1 as LGHDT and CDR2 as YNNKEL (reference sequence). The CDR3 extends over 15 amino acids.

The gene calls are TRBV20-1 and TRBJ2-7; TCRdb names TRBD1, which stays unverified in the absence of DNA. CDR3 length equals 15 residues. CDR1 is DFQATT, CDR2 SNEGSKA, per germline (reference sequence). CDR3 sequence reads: CSGLSSGTVPYEQYF.

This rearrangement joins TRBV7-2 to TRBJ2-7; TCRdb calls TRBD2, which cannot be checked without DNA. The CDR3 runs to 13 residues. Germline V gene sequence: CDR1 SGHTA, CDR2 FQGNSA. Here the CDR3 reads CASQSSGYYEQYF.

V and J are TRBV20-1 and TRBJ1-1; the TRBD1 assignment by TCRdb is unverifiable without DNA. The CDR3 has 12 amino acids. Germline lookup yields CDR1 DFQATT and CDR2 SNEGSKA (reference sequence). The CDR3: CSALDPGAEAFF.

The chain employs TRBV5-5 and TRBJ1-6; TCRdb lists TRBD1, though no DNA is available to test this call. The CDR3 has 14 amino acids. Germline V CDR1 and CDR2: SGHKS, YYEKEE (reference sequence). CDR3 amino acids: CASSLAGQASPLHF.

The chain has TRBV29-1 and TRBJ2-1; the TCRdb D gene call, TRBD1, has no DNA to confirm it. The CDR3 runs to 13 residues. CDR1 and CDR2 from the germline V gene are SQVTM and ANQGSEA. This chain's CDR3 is CSGHRGMWNEQFF.

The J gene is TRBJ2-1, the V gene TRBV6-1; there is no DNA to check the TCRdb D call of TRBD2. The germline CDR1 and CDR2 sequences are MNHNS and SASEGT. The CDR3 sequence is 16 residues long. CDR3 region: CASRLTSAAFYNEQFF.

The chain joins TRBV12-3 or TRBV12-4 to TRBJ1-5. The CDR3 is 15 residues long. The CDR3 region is CASSFVGGSNQPQHF.

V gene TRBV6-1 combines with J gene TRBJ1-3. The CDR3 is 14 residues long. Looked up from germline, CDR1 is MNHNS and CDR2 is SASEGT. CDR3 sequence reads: CAVGIRDGSAVGYF.

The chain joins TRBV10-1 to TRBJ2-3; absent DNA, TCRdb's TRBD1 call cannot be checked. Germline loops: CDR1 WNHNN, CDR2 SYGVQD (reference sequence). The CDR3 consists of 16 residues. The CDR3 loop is CASSGTGVHTPDTQYF.

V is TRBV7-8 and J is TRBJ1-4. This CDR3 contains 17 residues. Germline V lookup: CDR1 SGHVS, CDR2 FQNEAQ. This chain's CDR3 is CASSLTGPAATNEKLFF.

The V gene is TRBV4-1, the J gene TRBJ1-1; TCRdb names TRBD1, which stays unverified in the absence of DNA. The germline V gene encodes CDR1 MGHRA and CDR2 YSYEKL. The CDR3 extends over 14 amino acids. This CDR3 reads CASSNRRIGTEAFF.

The CDR3 sequence is CSARKGPIEFPYEQYF. V and J are TRBV20-1 and TRBJ2-7; TCRdb proposes TRBD2, but this gene call is untestable without DNA. The CDR3 consists of 16 residues. Germline CDR1 is DFQATT and CDR2 is SNEGSKA (reference sequence).

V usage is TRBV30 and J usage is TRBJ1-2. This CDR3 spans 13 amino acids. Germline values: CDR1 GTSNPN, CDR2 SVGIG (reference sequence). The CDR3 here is CAWSTSSSHGYTF. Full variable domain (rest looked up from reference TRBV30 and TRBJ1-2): SQTIHQWPATLVQPVGSPLSLECTVEGTSNPNLYWYRQAAGRGLQLLFYSVGIGQISSEVPQNLSASRPQDRQFILSSKKLLLSDSGFYLCAWSTSSSHGYTFGSGTRLTVV.